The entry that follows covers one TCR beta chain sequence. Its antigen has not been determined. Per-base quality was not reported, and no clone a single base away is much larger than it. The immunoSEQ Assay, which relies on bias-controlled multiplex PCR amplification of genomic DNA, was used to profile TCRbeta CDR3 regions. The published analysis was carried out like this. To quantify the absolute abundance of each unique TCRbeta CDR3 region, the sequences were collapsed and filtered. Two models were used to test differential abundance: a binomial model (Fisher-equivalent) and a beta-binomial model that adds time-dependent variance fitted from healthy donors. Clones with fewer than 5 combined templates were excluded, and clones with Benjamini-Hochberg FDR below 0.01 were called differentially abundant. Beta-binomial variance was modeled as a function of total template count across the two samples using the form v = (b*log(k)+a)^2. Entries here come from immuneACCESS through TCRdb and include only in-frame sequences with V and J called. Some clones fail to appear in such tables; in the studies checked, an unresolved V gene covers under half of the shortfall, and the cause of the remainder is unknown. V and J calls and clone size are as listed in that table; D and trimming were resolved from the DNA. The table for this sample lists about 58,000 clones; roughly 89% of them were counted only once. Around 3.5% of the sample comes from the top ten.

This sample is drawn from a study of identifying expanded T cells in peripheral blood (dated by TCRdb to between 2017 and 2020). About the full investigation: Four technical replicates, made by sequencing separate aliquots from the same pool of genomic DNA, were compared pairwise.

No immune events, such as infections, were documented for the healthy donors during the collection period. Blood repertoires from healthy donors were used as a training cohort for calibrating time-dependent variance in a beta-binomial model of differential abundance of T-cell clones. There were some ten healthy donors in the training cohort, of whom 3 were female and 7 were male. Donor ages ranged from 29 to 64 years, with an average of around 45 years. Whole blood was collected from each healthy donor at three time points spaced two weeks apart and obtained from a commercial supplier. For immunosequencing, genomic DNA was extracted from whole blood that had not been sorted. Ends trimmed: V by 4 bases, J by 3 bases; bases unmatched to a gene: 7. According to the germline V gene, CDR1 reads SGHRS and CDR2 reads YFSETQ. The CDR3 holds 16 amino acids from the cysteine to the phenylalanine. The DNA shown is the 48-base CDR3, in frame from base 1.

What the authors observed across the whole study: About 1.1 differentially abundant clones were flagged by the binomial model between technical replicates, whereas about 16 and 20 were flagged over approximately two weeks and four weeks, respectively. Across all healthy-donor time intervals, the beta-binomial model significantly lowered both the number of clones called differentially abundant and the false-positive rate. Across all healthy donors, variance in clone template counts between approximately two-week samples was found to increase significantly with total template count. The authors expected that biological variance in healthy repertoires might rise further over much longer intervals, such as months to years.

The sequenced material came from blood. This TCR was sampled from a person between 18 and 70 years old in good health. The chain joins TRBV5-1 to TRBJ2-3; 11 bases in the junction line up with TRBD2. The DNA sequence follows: TGCGCCAGCAGCCCAAGATTAGCGGGAGGGACAGATACGCAGTATTTT. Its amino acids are CASSPRLAGGTDTQYF.